This T cell receptor beta chain is drawn from a study of post-analysis software for immune sequencing data. The table lists this clonotype with a few counts. Its specificity is unknown. Every TCR beta cDNA library bore unique molecular identifiers. Roughly 500,000 cDNA molecules were obtained from around 1 to 10 million T cells. TCRdb reprocessed the PCR reads with MiXCR, giving one entry per CDR3 protein. Of about 200,000 distinct CDR3 sequences in the sample, roughly 30% are singletons; the top ten hold around 3.2%. Notes on the study in general: Strong same-batch co-clustering of samples appeared with F measure clustering. Compared against controls, patients with multiple sclerosis displayed significantly lower normalized Chao1 diversity. Patients had higher frequencies than controls of roughly five TRBV segments, including TRBV5-6, TRBV5-1 and TRBV20-1.

The germline gives CDR1 KGHSH, CDR2 LQKENI. This CDR3 is 15 amino acids long. Deletions cut 3 bases from V and 2 bases from J, with 14 bases between. The sample consisted of blood. The chain recombines TRBV18 with TRBJ2-7; a possible D gene is TRBD2 (7 bases). This TCR derives from a girl aged 2-17 years with multiple sclerosis. The CDR3 sequence is CASSPWGGEPYEQYF. The CDR3, as DNA: TGTGCCAGCTCACCGTGGGGGGGCGAGCCCTACGAGCAGTACTTC.